These T cell receptor beta chains were read from a single sample in a study of blood T cell repertoires in COVID-19. Clones were sequenced by immunoSEQ multiplex PCR, and TCRdb holds only the in-frame ones, with some missing. The table records about 180,000 clones, roughly 83% of them present only once. The sample was peripheral blood. These receptors originate from a human donor in a cohort sampled during active COVID-19. Each CDR3 is given with its conserved first and last residue.

TRBJ2-5,TRBV5-1,CASSPQRRGRETQYF
TRBJ2-3,TRBV18,CASSQTSGHTQYF
TRBJ2-5,TRBV7-2,CASSLEASQETQYF
TRBJ2-7,TRBV7-2,CASSWTSGGKTYEQYF
TRBJ1-1,TRBV3-1/TRBV3-2,CASSQGVNLNTEAFF
TRBJ2-7,TRBV10-3,CAIRSGGARYEQYF
TRBJ2-6,TRBV28,CASSPGVSGANVLTF
TRBJ1-3,TRBV27,CASSPTYRISNTIYF
TRBJ1-2,TRBV4-2,CASSQDYAGLYGYTF
TRBJ2-7,TRBV5-4,CASSLPGLAASYEQYF
TRBJ2-1,TRBV7-2,CASSLNGGFSYNEQFF
TRBJ2-7,TRBV4-3,CASSHADRGRAGEQYF
TRBJ2-7,TRBV11-3,CASSLGGQGSYEQYF
TRBJ2-1,TRBV7-8,CASSLAGGLIYNEQFF